The rows below give T cell receptor beta chains drawn from one sample of a study of blood T cell repertoires in COVID-19. TCRdb's table, derived via immunoSEQ multiplex PCR, lists solely in-frame clones and lacks some. This repertoire shows around 240,000 clones, about 91% found once; its top ten account for more than 1%. Specimen: PBMCs or T cells enriched from blood (not recorded which). Receptor source: a human donor in a cohort exposed to, infected with or recovered from COVID-19 (not recorded which). The donor label of this sample is uncertain. Both conserved end residues are part of each CDR3. A D gene is named only where the DNA matches it firmly. Not every row has a clone size; where given, it reads once, few, many or a size class.

j_call d_call clone_size v_call cdr3_nt cdr3_aa
TRBJ2-3 TRBD2 - TRBV6-2/TRBV6-3 TGTGCCAGCAGCCCTGGACTAGCGGGGGGGAGAGATACGCAGTATTTT CASSPGLAGGRDTQYF
TRBJ2-1 TRBD2 - TRBV19 TGTGCCAGTAGTCTTAGCGGGGAGACGAATGAGCAGTTCTTC CASSLSGETNEQFF
TRBJ1-2 - - TRBV19 TGTGCCAGTAGTATAGTGAGCAGTCTAGAAGGCTACACCTTC CASSIVSSLEGYTF
TRBJ2-3 TRBD2 - TRBV2 TGTGCCAGCAGCCTATTAGCGGGGGGCGCAGATACGCAGTATTTT CASSLLAGGADTQYF
TRBJ1-1 - - TRBV4-3 TGCGCCAGCAGCCAAGGAATGACAAGCGGCACTGAAGCTTTCTTT CASSQGMTSGTEAFF
TRBJ2-3 - - TRBV7-2 TGTGCCAGCAGCTTAACATTCGGCACAGATACGCAGTATTTT CASSLTFGTDTQYF
TRBJ2-7 - - TRBV6-2/TRBV6-3 TGTGCCAGCAGTTACCCCGGACGGGGAGAGCAGTACTTC CASSYPGRGEQYF
TRBJ1-2 - - TRBV12-3/TRBV12-4 TGTGCCAGCAGTTCAGGGGCCCTTAGCTACACCTTC CASSSGALSYTF
TRBJ1-5 - few TRBV19 TGTGCCAGTAGGGGCGACCCGGGGGGCAATCAGCCCCAGCATTTT CASRGDPGGNQPQHF
TRBJ2-7 TRBD1 - TRBV18 TGTGCCAGCTCACCGGGACAGGGGGCACCCTACGAGCAGTACTTC CASSPGQGAPYEQYF
TRBJ2-7 TRBD1 - TRBV28 TGTGCCAGCACTACGGCCGGGACAGTAACCCACGAGCAGTACTTC CASTTAGTVTHEQYF
TRBJ2-3 TRBD2 - TRBV9 TGTGCCAGCAGCGTGACGCCGGGACTAGCAGATACGCAGTATTTT CASSVTPGLADTQYF
TRBJ2-1 - - TRBV18 TGTGCCAGCTCACCAGAGACAGGAAACAATGAGCAGTTCTTC CASSPETGNNEQFF
TRBJ2-1 - - TRBV2 TGTGCCAGCAGTGAGGGGGGACTGAAGAATGAGCAGTTCTTC CASSEGGLKNEQFF
TRBJ1-1 - - TRBV6-5 TGTGCCAGCAGTTACTCGAGAACAGGCGACGAAGCTTTCTTT CASSYSRTGDEAFF
TRBJ1-2 - - TRBV30 TGTGCCTACCTGCGGGGTGTATTGTATGGCTACACCTTC CAYLRGVLYGYTF
TRBJ1-2 - - TRBV9 TGTGCCAGCAGCGTAGTCCCAGGGACATTAGCCGATGGCTACACCTTC CASSVVPGTLADGYTF
TRBJ1-1 TRBD1 - TRBV5-1 TGCGCCAGCAGTTCGGTTCAGGGGGCTAGGACTGAAGCTTTCTTT CASSSVQGARTEAFF
TRBJ2-1 - - TRBV6-6 TGTGCCAGCAGTCTACTAGTACGGGGGAATCCAGAAAATGAGCAGTTCTTC CASSLLVRGNPENEQFF
TRBJ1-4 TRBD1 - TRBV19 TGTGCCAGTAGTATAGTCCAGGGGGCCGAGAATTTTTCAACTAATGAAAAACTGTTTTTT CASSIVQGAENFSTNEKLFF
TRBJ1-1 - - TRBV7-9 TGTGCCAGCACCCCCCAGCGGGTCAGGACTGATGATTGGAACACTGAAGCTTTCTTT CASTPQRVRTDDWNTEAFF
TRBJ2-5 TRBD2 - TRBV3-1/TRBV3-2 TGTGCCAGCAGCCAAGGGGTATTAGCGGGGGGTCAAGAGACCCAGTACTTC CASSQGVLAGGQETQYF
TRBJ2-2 - - TRBV6-4 TGTGCCAGCAGTGAAGGCTGGGGCCGGGACACCGGGGAGCTGTTTTTT CASSEGWGRDTGELFF